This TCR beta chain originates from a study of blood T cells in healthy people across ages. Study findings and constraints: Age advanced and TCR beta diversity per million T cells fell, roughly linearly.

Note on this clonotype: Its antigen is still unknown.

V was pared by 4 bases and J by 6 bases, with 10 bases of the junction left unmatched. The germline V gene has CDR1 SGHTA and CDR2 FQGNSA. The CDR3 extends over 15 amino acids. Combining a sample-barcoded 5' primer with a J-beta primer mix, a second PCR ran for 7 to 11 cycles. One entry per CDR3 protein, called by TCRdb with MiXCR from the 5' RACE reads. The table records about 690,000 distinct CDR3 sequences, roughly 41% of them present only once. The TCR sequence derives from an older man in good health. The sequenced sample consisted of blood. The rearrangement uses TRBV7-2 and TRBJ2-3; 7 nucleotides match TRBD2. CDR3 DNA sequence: TGTGCCAGCAGCTCCCTCGGGGTAGCGGGTGATACGCAGTATTTT. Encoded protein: CASSSLGVAGDTQYF.